One T cell receptor beta chain is described in this entry. The target antigen is unknown. With V trimmed by 5 bases and J by 4 bases, 14 bases remained unmatched. Germline V lookup: CDR1 SEHNR, CDR2 FQNEAQ (reference sequence). This CDR3 region has 17 residues. The data stem from a study of shared clonotypes between healthy human individuals. Study-level findings and limits: Across four donors, naive CD4 shared 4.5% to 6%, naive CD8 less than 4%, memory CD4 2% to 2.5%, memory CD8 0.4% to 0.5%. Estimated richness was generally greater in naive than memory subsets. Sequencing depth was expected to influence donor clonotype sharing.

Profiled with immunoSEQ multiplex PCR; TCRdb holds only in-frame clones, not every one. The profile shows 2 million to 2.5 million clones, 93% of them singletons. This clonotype was sampled from a man between 18 and 29 years old in good health. Some clones in this sample may be carry-over from other donors' samples. The chain is built from TRBV7-9 and TRBJ2-1; TRBD2 aligns across 7 bases. Sequencing input: naive CD4+ T cells from PBMCs. Subset in this sample: CD45RA+ positively selected. The CDR3 protein is CASSPRVGSGVYNEQFF. In DNA form, the CDR3 reads TGTGCCAGCAGCCCCCGGGTTGGGAGCGGGGTTTACAATGAGCAGTTCTTC. Full variable domain (outside the CDR3, taken from reference TRBV7-9 and TRBJ2-1): DTGVSQNPRHKITKRGQNVTFRCDPISEHNRLYWYRQTLGQGPEFLTYFQNEAQLEKSRLLSDRFSAERPKGSFSTLEIQRTEQGDSAMYLCASSPRVGSGVYNEQFFGPGTRLTVL.